The clone carrying this TCR beta chain was counted only a few times. The V end lost 2 bases, the J end lost 2 bases, and 13 bases lay between the germline ends. CDR1 is MDHEN, CDR2 SYDVKM, per germline. The CDR3 is made up of 16 amino acids. This sample is part of a study of blood T cell repertoires in COVID-19. Generated by immunoSEQ multiplex PCR, the TCRdb table keeps only in-frame clones and is missing some. The table lists 200,000 to 250,000 clones, around 80% of them singletons. V gene TRBV28 combines with J gene TRBJ1-5; no definite D call. This sequence was found in a woman aged 70-85 years with acute or convalescent COVID-19. The sample comprised peripheral blood. The CDR3: CASSLLQGDGNQPQHF. DNA for the CDR3: TGTGCCAGCAGTTTACTTCAAGGAGACGGCAATCAGCCCCAGCATTTT.